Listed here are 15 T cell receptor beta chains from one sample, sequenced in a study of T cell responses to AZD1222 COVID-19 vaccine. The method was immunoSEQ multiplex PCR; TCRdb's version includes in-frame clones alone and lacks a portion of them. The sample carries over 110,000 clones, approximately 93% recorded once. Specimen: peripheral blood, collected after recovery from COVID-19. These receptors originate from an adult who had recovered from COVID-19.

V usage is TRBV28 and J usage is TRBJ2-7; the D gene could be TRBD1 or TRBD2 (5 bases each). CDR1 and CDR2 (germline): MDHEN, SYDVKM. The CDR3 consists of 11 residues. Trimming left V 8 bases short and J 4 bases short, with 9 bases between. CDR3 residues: CASYGAYEQYF. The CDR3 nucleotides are TGTGCCAGCTACGGGGCTTACGAGCAGTACTTC.

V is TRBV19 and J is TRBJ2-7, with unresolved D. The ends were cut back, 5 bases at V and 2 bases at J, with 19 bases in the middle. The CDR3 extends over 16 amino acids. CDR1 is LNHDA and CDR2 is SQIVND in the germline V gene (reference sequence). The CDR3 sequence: CASSLHAGPITYEQYF. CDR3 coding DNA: TGTGCCAGTAGTCTCCACGCAGGACCTATTACCTACGAGCAGTACTTC.

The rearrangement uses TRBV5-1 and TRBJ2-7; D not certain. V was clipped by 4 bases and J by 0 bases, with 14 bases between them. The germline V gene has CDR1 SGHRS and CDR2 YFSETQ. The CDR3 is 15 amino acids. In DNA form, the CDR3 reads TGCGCCAGCAGCGGAATCGTGGGTAGCTCCTACGAGCAGTACTTC. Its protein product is CASSGIVGSSYEQYF.

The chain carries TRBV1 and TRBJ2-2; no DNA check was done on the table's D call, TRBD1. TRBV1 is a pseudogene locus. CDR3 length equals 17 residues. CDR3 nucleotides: TGCACCAGCAGACGACCGGGACAGGGGGAAAACACCGGGGAGCTGTTTTTT. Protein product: CTSRRPGQGENTGELFF.

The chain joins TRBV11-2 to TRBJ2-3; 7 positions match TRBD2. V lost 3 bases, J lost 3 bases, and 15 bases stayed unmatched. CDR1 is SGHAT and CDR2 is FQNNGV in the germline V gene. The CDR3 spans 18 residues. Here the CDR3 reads CASSLRERGRVVTDTQYF. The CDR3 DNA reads TGTGCCAGCAGCTTGAGGGAGCGGGGTAGGGTCGTAACAGATACGCAGTATTTT.

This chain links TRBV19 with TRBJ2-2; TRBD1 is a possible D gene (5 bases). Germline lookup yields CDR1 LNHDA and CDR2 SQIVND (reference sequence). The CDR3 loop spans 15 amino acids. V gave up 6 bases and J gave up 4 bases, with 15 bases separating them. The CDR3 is CASSSGSSVTGELFF. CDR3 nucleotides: TGTGCCAGTAGCTCAGGGTCGTCGGTCACCGGGGAGCTGTTTTTT.

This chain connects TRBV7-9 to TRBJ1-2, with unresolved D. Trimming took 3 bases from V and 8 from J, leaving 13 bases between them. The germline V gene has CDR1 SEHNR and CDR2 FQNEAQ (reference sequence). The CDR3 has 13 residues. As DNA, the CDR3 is TGTGCCAGCAGCTTGGATCGTCGCGTCGGCTACACCTTC. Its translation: CASSLDRRVGYTF. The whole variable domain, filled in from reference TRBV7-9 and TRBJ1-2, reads DTGVSQNPRHKITKRGQNVTFRCDPISEHNRLYWYRQTLGQGPEFLTYFQNEAQLEKSRLLSDRFSAERPKGSFSTLEIQRTEQGDSAMYLCASSLDRRVGYTFGSGTRLTVV.

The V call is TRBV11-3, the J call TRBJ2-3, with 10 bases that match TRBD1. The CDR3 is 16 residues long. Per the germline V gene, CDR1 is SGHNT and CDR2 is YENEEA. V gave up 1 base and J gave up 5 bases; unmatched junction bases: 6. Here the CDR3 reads CASSLGQGAGRDTQYF. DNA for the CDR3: TGTGCCAGCAGCTTAGGACAGGGGGCCGGTAGAGATACGCAGTATTTT.

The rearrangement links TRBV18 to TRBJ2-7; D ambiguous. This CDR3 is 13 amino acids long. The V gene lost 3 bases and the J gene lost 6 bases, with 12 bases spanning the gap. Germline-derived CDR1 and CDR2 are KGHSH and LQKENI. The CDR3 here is CASSPQPLVEQYF. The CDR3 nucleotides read TGTGCCAGCTCACCCCAACCCCTCGTCGAGCAGTACTTC.

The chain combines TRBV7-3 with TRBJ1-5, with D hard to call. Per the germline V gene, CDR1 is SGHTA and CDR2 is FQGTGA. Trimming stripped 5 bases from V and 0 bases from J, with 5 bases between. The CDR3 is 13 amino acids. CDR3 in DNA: TGTGCCAGCAGCCTCAGTAGCAATCAGCCCCAGCATTTT. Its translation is CASSLSSNQPQHF.

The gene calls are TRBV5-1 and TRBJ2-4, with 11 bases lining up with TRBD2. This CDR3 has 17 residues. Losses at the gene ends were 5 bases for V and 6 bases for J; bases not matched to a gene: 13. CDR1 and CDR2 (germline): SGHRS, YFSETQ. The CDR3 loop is CASSPAGLAEGGNIQYF. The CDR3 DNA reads TGCGCCAGCAGTCCGGCGGGACTAGCGGAGGGGGGAAACATTCAGTACTTC.

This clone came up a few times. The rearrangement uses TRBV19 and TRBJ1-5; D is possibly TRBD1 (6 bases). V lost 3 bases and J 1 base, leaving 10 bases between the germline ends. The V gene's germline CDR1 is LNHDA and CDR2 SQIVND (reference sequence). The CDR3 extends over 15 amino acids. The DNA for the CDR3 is TGTGCCAGTAGTATTACTCAGGGGAGCAATCAGCCCCAGCATTTT. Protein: CASSITQGSNQPQHF.

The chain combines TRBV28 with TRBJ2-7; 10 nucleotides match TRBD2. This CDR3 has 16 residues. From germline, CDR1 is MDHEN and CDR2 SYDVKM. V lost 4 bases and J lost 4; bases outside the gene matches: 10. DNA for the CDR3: TGTGCCAGCAGTTCCTCCCGAGGACTAGCGGATTACGAGCAGTACTTC. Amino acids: CASSSSRGLADYEQYF.

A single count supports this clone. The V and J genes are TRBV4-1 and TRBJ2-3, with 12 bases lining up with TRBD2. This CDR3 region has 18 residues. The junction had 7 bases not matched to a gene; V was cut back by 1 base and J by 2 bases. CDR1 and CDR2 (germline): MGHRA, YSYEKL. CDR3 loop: CASSQGPGLAGYTDTQYF. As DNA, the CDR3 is TGCGCCAGCAGCCAAGGCCCCGGACTAGCGGGATACACAGATACGCAGTATTTT.

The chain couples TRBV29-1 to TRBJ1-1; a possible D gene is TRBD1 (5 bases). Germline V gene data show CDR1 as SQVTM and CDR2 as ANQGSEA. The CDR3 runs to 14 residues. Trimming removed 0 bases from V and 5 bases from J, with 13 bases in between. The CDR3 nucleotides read TGCAGCGTTGAAGAATTCGGGGGTAAAACTGAAGCTTTCTTT. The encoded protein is CSVEEFGGKTEAFF.